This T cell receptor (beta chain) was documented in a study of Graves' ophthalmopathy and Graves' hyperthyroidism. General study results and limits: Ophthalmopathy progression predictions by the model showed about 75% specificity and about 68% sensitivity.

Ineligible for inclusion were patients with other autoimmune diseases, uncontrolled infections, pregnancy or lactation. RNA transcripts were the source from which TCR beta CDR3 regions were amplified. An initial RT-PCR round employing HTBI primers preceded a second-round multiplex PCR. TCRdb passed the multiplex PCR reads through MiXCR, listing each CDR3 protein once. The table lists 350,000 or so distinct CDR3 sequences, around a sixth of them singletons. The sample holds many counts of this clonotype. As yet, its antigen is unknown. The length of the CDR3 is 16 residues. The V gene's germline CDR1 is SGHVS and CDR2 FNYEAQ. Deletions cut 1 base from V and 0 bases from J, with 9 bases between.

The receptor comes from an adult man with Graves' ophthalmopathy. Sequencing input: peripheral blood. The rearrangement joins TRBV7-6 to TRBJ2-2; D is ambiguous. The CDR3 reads CASSLERGPNTGELFF. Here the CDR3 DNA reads TGTGCCAGCAGCTTAGAGCGCGGTCCGAACACCGGGGAGCTGTTTTTT.